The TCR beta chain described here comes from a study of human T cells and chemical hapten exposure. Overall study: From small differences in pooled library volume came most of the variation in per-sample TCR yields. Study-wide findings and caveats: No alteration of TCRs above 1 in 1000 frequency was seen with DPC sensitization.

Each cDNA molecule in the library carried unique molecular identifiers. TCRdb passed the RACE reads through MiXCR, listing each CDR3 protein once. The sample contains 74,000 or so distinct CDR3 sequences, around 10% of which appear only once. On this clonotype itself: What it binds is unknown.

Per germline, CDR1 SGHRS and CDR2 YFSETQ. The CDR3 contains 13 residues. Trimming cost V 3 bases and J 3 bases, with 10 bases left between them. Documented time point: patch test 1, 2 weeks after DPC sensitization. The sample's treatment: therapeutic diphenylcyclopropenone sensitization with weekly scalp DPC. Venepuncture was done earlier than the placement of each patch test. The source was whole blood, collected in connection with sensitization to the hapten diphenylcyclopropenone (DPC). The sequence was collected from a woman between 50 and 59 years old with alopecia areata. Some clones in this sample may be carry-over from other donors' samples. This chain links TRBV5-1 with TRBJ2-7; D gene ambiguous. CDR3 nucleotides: TGCGCCAGCAGCTCGACGTCAGTCTACGAGCAGTACTTC. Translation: CASSSTSVYEQYF. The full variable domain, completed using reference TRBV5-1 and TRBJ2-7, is KAGVTQTPRYLIKTRGQQVTLSCSPISGHRSVSWYQQTPGQGLQFLFEYFSETQRNKGNFPGRFSGRQFSNSRSEMNVSTLELGDSALYLCASSSTSVYEQYFGPGTRLTVT.